These T cell receptor beta chains were read from a single sample in a study of blood T cell repertoires in COVID-19. Some clones are missing from TCRdb's copy, which holds only in-frame ones; the method was immunoSEQ multiplex PCR. The repertoire consists of about 170,000 clones, with about 91% occurring once and the leading ten covering about 1.6%. Material: peripheral blood. These receptors were taken from a woman aged 45-60 years with acute or convalescent COVID-19. Each CDR3 is given without its conserved first and last residue.

v_gene: TRBV30; j_gene: TRBJ1-2; CDR3aa: AWSPQDYGYT
v_gene: TRBV30; j_gene: TRBJ1-1; CDR3aa: AWSVEAGGEAF
v_gene: TRBV5-6; j_gene: TRBJ2-2; CDR3aa: ASSLLNTGELF
v_gene: TRBV30; j_gene: TRBJ2-7; CDR3aa: AWSVRAGAYEQY
v_gene: TRBV6-5; j_gene: TRBJ1-2; CDR3aa: ASSNAGPKNYGYT
v_gene: TRBV12-3/TRBV12-4; j_gene: TRBJ1-1; CDR3aa: ASQTGTSTEAF
v_gene: TRBV6-2/TRBV6-3; j_gene: TRBJ2-1; CDR3aa: ASSRSQATSEQF
v_gene: TRBV21-1; j_gene: TRBJ2-2; CDR3aa: ASGRTGGELDTGELF
v_gene: TRBV30; j_gene: TRBJ1-2; CDR3aa: AWSLYRTGTYGYT
v_gene: TRBV11-3; j_gene: TRBJ2-1; CDR3aa: ASSPGTGTNEQF
v_gene: TRBV18; j_gene: TRBJ1-4; CDR3aa: ASSQGQGAGEKLF
v_gene: TRBV6-1; j_gene: TRBJ1-2; CDR3aa: ASSEAEVIYGYT
v_gene: TRBV11-2; j_gene: TRBJ1-2; CDR3aa: ASSNNRGAEGYT
v_gene: TRBV25-1; j_gene: TRBJ2-1; CDR3aa: ASSEPGQLGNEQF
v_gene: TRBV19; j_gene: TRBJ2-7; CDR3aa: ASSPSPGISYEQY
v_gene: TRBV5-1; j_gene: TRBJ2-2; CDR3aa: ASSFSGGNTGELF